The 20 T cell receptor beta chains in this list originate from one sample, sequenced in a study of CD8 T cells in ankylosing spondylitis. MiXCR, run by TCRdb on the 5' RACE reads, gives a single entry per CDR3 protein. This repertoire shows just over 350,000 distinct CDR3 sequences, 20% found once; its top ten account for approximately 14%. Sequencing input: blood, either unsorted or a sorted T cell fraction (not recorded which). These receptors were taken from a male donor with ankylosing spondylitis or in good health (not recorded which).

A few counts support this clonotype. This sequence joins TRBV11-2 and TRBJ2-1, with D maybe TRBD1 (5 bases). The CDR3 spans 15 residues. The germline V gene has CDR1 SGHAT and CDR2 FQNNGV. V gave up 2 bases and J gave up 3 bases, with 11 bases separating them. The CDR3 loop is CASSLMAGFYNEQFF. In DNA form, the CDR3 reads TGTGCCAGCAGCTTAATGGCAGGGTTCTACAATGAGCAGTTCTTC. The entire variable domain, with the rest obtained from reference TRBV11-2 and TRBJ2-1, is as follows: EAGVAQSPRYKIIEKRQSVAFWCNPISGHATLYWYQQILGQGPKLLIQFQNNGVVDDSQLPKDRFSAERLKGVDSTLKIQPAKLEDSAVYLCASSLMAGFYNEQFFGPGTRLTVL.

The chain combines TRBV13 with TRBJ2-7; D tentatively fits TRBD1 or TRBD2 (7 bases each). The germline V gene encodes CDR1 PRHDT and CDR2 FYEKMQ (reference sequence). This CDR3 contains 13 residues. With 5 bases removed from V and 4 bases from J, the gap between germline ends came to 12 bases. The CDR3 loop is CASSPQGGYEQYF. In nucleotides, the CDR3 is TGTGCCAGCAGCCCTCAGGGGGGGTACGAGCAGTACTTC.

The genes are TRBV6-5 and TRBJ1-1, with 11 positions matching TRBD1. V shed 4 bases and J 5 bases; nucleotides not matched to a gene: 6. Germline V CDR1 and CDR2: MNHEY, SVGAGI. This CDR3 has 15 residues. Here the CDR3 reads CASSSGQGVYTEAFF. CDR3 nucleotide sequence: TGTGCCAGCAGTTCGGGACAGGGGGTTTATACTGAAGCTTTCTTT.

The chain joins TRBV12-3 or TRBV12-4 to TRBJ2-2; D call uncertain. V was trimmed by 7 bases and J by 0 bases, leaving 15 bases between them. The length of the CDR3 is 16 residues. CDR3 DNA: TGTGCCAGCACTACCGTTTGGGCGGCGAACACCGGGGAGCTGTTTTTT. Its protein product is CASTTVWAANTGELFF.

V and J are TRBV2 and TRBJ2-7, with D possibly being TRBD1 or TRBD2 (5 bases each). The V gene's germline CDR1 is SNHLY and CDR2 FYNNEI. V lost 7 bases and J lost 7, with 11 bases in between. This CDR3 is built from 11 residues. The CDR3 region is CASNKWGEQYF. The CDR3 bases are TGTGCCAGCAATAAATGGGGGGAGCAGTACTTC.

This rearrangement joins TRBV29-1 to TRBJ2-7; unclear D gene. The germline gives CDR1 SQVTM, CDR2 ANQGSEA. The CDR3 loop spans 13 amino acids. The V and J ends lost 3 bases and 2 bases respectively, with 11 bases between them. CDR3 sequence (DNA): TGCAGCGTTGATCTGGCGGAAACCTACGAGCAGTACTTC. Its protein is CSVDLAETYEQYF.

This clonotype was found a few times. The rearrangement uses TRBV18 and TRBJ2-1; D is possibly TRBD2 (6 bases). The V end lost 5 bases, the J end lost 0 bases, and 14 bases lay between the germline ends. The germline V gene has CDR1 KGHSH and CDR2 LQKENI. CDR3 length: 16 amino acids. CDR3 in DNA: TGTGCCAGCTCAACTCCGGACGGGAGCTCCTACAATGAGCAGTTCTTC. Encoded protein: CASSTPDGSSYNEQFF.

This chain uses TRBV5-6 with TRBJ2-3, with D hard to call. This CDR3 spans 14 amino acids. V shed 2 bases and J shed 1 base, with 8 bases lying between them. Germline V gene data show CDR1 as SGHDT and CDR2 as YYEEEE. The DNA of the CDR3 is TGTGCCAGCAGCTTAACGACCCGCACAGATACGCAGTATTTT. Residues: CASSLTTRTDTQYF.

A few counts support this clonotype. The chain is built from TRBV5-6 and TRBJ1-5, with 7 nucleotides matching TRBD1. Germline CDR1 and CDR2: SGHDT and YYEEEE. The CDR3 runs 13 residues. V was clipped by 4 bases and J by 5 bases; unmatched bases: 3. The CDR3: CASSGGGDQPQHF. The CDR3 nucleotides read TGTGCCAGCAGCGGAGGGGGCGATCAGCCCCAGCATTTT. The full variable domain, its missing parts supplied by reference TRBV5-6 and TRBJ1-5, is DAGVTQSPTHLIKTRGQQVTLRCSPKSGHDTVSWYQQALGQGPQFIFQYYEEEERQRGNFPDRFSGHQFPNYSSELNVNALLLGDSALYLCASSGGGDQPQHFGDGTRLSIL.

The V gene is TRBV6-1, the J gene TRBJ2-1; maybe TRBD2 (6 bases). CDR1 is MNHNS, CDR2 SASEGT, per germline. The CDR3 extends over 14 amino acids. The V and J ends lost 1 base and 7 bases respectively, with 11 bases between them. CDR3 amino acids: CASSEGLAGNEQFF. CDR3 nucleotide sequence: TGTGCCAGCAGTGAAGGTCTGGCGGGGAATGAGCAGTTCTTC.

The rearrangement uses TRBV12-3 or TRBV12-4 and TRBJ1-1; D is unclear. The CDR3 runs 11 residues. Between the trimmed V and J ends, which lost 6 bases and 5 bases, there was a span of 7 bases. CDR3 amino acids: CASSNLTEAFF. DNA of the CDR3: TGTGCCAGCAGCAATCTTACTGAAGCTTTCTTT.

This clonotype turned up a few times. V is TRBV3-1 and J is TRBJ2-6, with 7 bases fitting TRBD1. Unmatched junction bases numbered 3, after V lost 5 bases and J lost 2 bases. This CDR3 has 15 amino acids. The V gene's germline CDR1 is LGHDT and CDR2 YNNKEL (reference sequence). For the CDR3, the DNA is TGTGCCAGCAGCACGACAGGGCCTGGGGCCAACGTCCTGACTTTC. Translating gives CASSTTGPGANVLTF. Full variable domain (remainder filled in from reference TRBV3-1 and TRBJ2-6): DTAVSQTPKYLVTQMGNDKSIKCEQNLGHDTMYWYKQDSKKFLKIMFSYNNKELIINETVPNRFSPKSPDKAHLNLHINSLELGDSAVYFCASSTTGPGANVLTFGAGSRLTVL.

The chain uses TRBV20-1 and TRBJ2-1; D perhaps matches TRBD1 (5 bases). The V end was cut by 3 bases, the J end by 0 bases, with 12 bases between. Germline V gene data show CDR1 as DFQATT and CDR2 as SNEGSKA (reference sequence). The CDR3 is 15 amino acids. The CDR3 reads CSARSGDSSYNEQFF. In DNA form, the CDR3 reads TGCAGTGCTAGGTCTGGAGACAGCTCCTACAATGAGCAGTTCTTC.

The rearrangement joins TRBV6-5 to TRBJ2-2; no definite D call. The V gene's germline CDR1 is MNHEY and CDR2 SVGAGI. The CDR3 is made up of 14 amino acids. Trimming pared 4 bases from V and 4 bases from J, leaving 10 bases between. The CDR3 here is CASSLHISTGELFF. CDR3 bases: TGTGCCAGCAGTTTACACATAAGCACCGGGGAGCTGTTTTTT.

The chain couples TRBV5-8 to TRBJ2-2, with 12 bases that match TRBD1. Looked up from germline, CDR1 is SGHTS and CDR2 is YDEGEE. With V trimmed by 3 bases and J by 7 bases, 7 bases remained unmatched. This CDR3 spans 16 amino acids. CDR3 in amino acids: CASSWPGQGASGELFF. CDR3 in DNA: TGTGCCAGCAGCTGGCCGGGACAGGGGGCTAGCGGGGAGCTGTTTTTT.

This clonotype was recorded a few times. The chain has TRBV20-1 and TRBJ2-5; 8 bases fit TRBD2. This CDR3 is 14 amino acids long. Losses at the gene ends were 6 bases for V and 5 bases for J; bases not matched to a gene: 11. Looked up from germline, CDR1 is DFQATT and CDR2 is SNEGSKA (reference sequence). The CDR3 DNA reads TGCAGTGCCCCTAAGCGGGGGCGGGGGGAGACCCAGTACTTC. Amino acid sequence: CSAPKRGRGETQYF.

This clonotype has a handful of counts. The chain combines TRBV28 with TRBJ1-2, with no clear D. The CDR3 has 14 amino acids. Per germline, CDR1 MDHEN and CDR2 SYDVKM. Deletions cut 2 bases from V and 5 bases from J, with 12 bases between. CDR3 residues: CASSLSLVGYGYTF. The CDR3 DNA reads TGTGCCAGCAGTTTAAGTCTTGTGGGTTATGGCTACACCTTC.

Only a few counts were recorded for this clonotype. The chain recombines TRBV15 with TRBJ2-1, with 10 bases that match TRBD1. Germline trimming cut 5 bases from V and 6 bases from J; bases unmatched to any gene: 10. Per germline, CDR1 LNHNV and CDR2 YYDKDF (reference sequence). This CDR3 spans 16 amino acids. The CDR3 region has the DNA TGTGCCACCAGCTACGACAGGGGGCTTTATGGCAATGAGCAGTTCTTC. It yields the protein CATSYDRGLYGNEQFF.

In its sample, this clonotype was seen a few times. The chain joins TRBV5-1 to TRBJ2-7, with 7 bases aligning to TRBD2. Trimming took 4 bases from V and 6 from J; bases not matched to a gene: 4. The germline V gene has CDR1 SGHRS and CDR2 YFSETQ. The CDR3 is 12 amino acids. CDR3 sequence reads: CASSPGGAEQYF. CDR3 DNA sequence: TGCGCCAGCAGCCCGGGGGGTGCCGAGCAGTACTTC.

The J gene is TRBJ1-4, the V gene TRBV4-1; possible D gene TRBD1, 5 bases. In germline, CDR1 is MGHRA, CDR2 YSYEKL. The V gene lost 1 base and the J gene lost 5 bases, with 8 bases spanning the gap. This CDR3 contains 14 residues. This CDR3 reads CASSQVEGNEKLFF. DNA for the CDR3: TGCGCCAGCAGCCAAGTCGAGGGGAATGAAAAACTGTTTTTT.